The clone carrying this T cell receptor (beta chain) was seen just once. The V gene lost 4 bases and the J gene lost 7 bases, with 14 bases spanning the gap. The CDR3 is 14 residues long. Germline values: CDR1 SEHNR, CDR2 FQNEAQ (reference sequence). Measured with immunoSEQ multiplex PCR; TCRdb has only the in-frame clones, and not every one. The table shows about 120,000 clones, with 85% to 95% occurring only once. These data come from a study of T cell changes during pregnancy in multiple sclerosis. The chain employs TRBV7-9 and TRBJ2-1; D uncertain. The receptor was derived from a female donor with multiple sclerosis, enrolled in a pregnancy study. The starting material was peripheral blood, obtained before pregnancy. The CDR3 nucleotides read TGTGCCAGCAGCTCCCCCTTTCTGAGAAATGAGCAGTTCTTC. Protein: CASSSPFLRNEQFF. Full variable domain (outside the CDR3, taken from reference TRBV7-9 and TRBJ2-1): DTGVSQNPRHKITKRGQNVTFRCDPISEHNRLYWYRQTLGQGPEFLTYFQNEAQLEKSRLLSDRFSAERPKGSFSTLEIQRTEQGDSAMYLCASSSPFLRNEQFFGPGTRLTVL.